These T cell receptor beta chains were read from a single sample in a study of regulatory T cells in long-lasting Graves disease. Via MiXCR, TCRdb re-called the multiplex PCR reads, giving one row per CDR3 protein. Counted here are fewer than 450,000 distinct CDR3 sequences, roughly a quarter occurring once; the ten biggest clones make up over 25%. The source material was peripheral blood mononuclear cells (PBMCs), sampled when the disease was refractory, from a patient treated with antithyroid drugs. These receptor sequences come from a female donor with Graves disease. Each CDR3 is given with its conserved first and last residue. Fields, in order: J gene, V gene, D gene, clone size, CDR3 DNA, CDR3 protein. A D gene is named only where the DNA matches it firmly. Some rows have no size entry. The others give once, few or many, or a class for an expanded clone.

J: TRBJ2-7; V: TRBV28; D: TRBD1; size: many; DNA: TGTGCCAGCACCGATAGGGGGGACAGGGGGCAAGAGCAGTACTTC; CDR3: CASTDRGDRGQEQYF
J: TRBJ1-5; V: TRBV12-3/TRBV12-4; D: -; size: many; DNA: TGTGCCAGCGCGAGGAGATCTAGCAATCAGCCCCAGCATTTT; CDR3: CASARRSSNQPQHF
J: TRBJ1-1; V: TRBV13; D: -; size: -; DNA: TGTGCCAGCAGCTTAGCGACAGCGAACACTGAAGCTTTCTTT; CDR3: CASSLATANTEAFF
J: TRBJ1-4; V: TRBV7-9; D: -; size: few; DNA: TGTGCCAGCAGCACTCGGGACAATGAAAAACTGTTTTTT; CDR3: CASSTRDNEKLFF
J: TRBJ1-1; V: TRBV7-2; D: TRBD1; size: many; DNA: TGTGCCAGCAGCTTTGAGGACAGGGGTAAAACTGAAGCTTTCTTT; CDR3: CASSFEDRGKTEAFF
J: TRBJ2-7; V: TRBV6-2/TRBV6-3; D: -; size: many; DNA: TGTGCCAGCGGTGCCTACGAGCAGTACTTC; CDR3: CASGAYEQYF
J: TRBJ1-4; V: TRBV18; D: -; size: many; DNA: TGTGCCAGCTCATCAGGCCTCCCGGGAGAAAAACTGTTTTTT; CDR3: CASSSGLPGEKLFF
J: TRBJ1-5; V: TRBV30; D: TRBD1; size: -; DNA: TGTGCCTGGAGGGCAGGAGGACAGGGGAGCAATCAGCCCCAGCATTTT; CDR3: CAWRAGGQGSNQPQHF
J: TRBJ2-7; V: TRBV20-1; D: -; size: few; DNA: TGCAGTGCGGTACAGGGATACGAGCAGTACTTC; CDR3: CSAVQGYEQYF
J: TRBJ1-2; V: TRBV28; D: -; size: -; DNA: TGTGCCAGCAGGTTCCAACTTGGGGGGACTTATGGCTACACCTTC; CDR3: CASRFQLGGTYGYTF
J: TRBJ2-7; V: TRBV20-1; D: -; size: few; DNA: TGCAGTGCTTCCGTGGCGGCAGGGGCGGACGAGCAGTACTTC; CDR3: CSASVAAGADEQYF
J: TRBJ2-5; V: TRBV28; D: -; size: many; DNA: TGTGCCAGCAGTCAACTTCAAGAGACCCAGTACTTC; CDR3: CASSQLQETQYF
J: TRBJ2-7; V: TRBV20-1; D: -; size: -; DNA: TGCAGTGCAGGAAAAGGGGGGGACGAGCAGTACTTC; CDR3: CSAGKGGDEQYF
J: TRBJ2-2; V: TRBV9; D: -; size: few; DNA: TGTGCCAGCAGCGTAGAACTAGGGAACACCGGGGAGCTGTTTTTT; CDR3: CASSVELGNTGELFF
J: TRBJ2-7; V: TRBV5-1; D: TRBD2; size: few; DNA: TGCGCCAGCAGCTTTGCGGGAGACTCCTACGAGCAGTACTTC; CDR3: CASSFAGDSYEQYF
J: TRBJ2-7; V: TRBV12-3/TRBV12-4; D: -; size: many; DNA: TGTGCCAGCAGTTTGGGGGGCAGCTTTTGGGAGCAGTACTTC; CDR3: CASSLGGSFWEQYF
J: TRBJ2-5; V: TRBV14; D: TRBD2; size: many; DNA: TGTGCCAGCAGTTTAGGACTAGCGGAGACCCAGTACTTC; CDR3: CASSLGLAETQYF
J: TRBJ2-1; V: TRBV7-8; D: -; size: few; DNA: TGTGCCAGCAGCTTAGGTGGGATGAGCTCCTACAATGAGCAGTTCTTC; CDR3: CASSLGGMSSYNEQFF
J: TRBJ2-1; V: TRBV20-1; D: -; size: -; DNA: TGCAGTGCTAGCGGCGACTTGATCCCCTACAATGAGCAGTTCTTC; CDR3: CSASGDLIPYNEQFF
J: TRBJ2-7; V: TRBV5-1; D: TRBD2; size: many; DNA: TGTGCCAGCAGCTTAGCAGCGGGAGGATCCTACGAGCAGTACTTC; CDR3: CASSLAAGGSYEQYF
J: TRBJ2-1; V: TRBV29-1; D: TRBD2; size: -; DNA: TGCAGCGTTACTGGGACTAGCGGGAGAGTCTACAATGAGCAGTTCTTC; CDR3: CSVTGTSGRVYNEQFF
J: TRBJ2-5; V: TRBV6-4; D: TRBD1; size: -; DNA: TGTGCCAGCAGTTATATGACAGGGCGAGAGACCCAGTACTTC; CDR3: CASSYMTGRETQYF
J: TRBJ1-5; V: TRBV28; D: TRBD1; size: -; DNA: TGTGCCAGCAGTCGACAGGGAGGCAGCAATCAGCCCCGGCATTTT; CDR3: CASSRQGGSNQPRHF
J: TRBJ1-5; V: TRBV12-3/TRBV12-4; D: TRBD1; size: few; DNA: TGTGCCAGCAGTCCTTGGACAGGGGGGGACGGCAATCAGCCCCAGCATTTT; CDR3: CASSPWTGGDGNQPQHF
J: TRBJ1-4; V: TRBV2; D: -; size: many; DNA: TGTGCCAGCGACAAGGGCTTTACTAATGAAAAACTGTTTTTT; CDR3: CASDKGFTNEKLFF
J: TRBJ2-7; V: TRBV30; D: TRBD1; size: -; DNA: TGTGCCTGGAGCCGGGACAGCCTTGGCGAGCAGTACTTC; CDR3: CAWSRDSLGEQYF
J: TRBJ2-5; V: TRBV2; D: -; size: many; DNA: TGTGCCAGCAGTGAGCAAGAGACCCAGTACTTC; CDR3: CASSEQETQYF
J: TRBJ2-7; V: TRBV5-1; D: TRBD1; size: -; DNA: TGCGCCAGCAGCCGACAGGGGGACTCCTACGAGCAGTACTTC; CDR3: CASSRQGDSYEQYF
J: TRBJ2-7; V: TRBV7-2; D: -; size: -; DNA: TGCGCCAGCAGCCAGTGGGAAGGGGGCTCCTACGAGCAGTACTTC; CDR3: CASSQWEGGSYEQYF
J: TRBJ2-1; V: TRBV6-1; D: -; size: few; DNA: TGTGCCAGCAACATCCGGCGGGGATGGTCGGATGAGCAGTTCTTC; CDR3: CASNIRRGWSDEQFF
J: TRBJ2-7; V: TRBV20-1; D: TRBD2; size: -; DNA: TGCAGTGCCAGCCCCCTAAGCGGGAGATCGTATGAGCAGTACTTC; CDR3: CSASPLSGRSYEQYF
J: TRBJ2-7; V: TRBV6-1; D: TRBD1; size: many; DNA: TGTGCCAGCAGTGTACAGGGGGTCTACGAGCAGTACTTC; CDR3: CASSVQGVYEQYF
J: TRBJ1-1; V: TRBV5-1; D: TRBD1; size: -; DNA: TGCGCCAGCAGCCTAAAGGGGGCGGGTAACACTGAAGCTTTCTTT; CDR3: CASSLKGAGNTEAFF
J: TRBJ2-7; V: TRBV13; D: -; size: -; DNA: TGTGCCAGCAGCCCCGGGACCAACGAGCAGTACTTC; CDR3: CASSPGTNEQYF
J: TRBJ1-6; V: TRBV12-5; D: -; size: many; DNA: TGTGCTAGTGGTTTGGTATCTCGCAGGGAGGTTATTTCACCCCTCCACTTT; CDR3: CASGLVSRREVISPLHF
J: TRBJ2-7; V: TRBV5-1; D: -; size: few; DNA: TGCGCCAGCAGCTTGTATGTGAGCAGCTCCTACGAGCAGTACTTC; CDR3: CASSLYVSSSYEQYF
J: TRBJ1-2; V: TRBV20-1; D: TRBD1; size: -; DNA: TGCAGTGCTAGGGGAGGACAGGTGCCCGGAGGCTACACCTTC; CDR3: CSARGGQVPGGYTF
J: TRBJ2-7; V: TRBV4-2; D: -; size: -; DNA: TGTGCCAGCAGCCTCCAGAGCGCTATCTCCTACGAGCAGTACTTC; CDR3: CASSLQSAISYEQYF
J: TRBJ2-2; V: TRBV12-3/TRBV12-4; D: TRBD2; size: -; DNA: TGTGCCAGCAGTTTCGGGGGACTATACACCGGGGAGCTGTTTTTT; CDR3: CASSFGGLYTGELFF
J: TRBJ1-1; V: TRBV5-1; D: -; size: many; DNA: TGCGCCAGCAGCCCTTCTGCAGGGAGCACTGAAGCTTTCTTT; CDR3: CASSPSAGSTEAFF
J: TRBJ1-2; V: TRBV12-3/TRBV12-4; D: -; size: many; DNA: TGTGCCAGCAGTTTTGGTGGGGGAGGTAGCTATGGCTACACCTTC; CDR3: CASSFGGGGSYGYTF
J: TRBJ1-2; V: TRBV27; D: -; size: few; DNA: TGTGCCAGCAGTAGGGGAAGGGGATTACTGTATGGCTACACCTTC; CDR3: CASSRGRGLLYGYTF
J: TRBJ1-5; V: TRBV6-1; D: -; size: many; DNA: TGTGCCAGCAAAGGGGTGCATTCAGATAGCAATCAGCCCCAGCATTTT; CDR3: CASKGVHSDSNQPQHF
J: TRBJ1-2; V: TRBV4-2; D: -; size: -; DNA: TGTGCCAGCAGCCAACCCAGAGCGGATTCGATGGGGGGCTACACCTTC; CDR3: CASSQPRADSMGGYTF